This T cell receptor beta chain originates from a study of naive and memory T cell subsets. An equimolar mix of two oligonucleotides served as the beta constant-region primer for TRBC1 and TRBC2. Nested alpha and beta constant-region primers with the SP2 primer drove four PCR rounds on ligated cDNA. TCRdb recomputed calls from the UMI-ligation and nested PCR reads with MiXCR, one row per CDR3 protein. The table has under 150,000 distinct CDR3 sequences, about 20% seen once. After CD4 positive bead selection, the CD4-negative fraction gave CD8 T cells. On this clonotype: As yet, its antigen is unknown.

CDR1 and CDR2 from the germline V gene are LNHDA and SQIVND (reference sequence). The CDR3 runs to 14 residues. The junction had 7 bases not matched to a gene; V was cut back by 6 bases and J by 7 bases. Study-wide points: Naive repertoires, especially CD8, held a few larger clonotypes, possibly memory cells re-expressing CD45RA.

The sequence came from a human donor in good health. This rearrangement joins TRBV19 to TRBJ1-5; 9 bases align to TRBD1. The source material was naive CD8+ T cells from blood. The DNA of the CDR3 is TGTGCCAGTAGAAAGGACAGGGGAGGCCAGCCCCAGCATTTT. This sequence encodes CASRKDRGGQPQHF.